The 16 T cell receptor beta chains in this list originate from one sample, sequenced in a study of cytomegalovirus exposure and HLA in healthy donors. The PCR made use of 60 Vbeta and 13 Jbeta primers. TCRdb's table, derived via immunoSEQ multiplex PCR, lists solely in-frame clones and lacks some. The sample has tens of thousands of clones; around 71% are singletons. Sequencing was done on a sample of PBMCs. The receptors stem from a man aged 60-69 years in good health and CMV-seronegative.

This chain uses TRBV5-4 with TRBJ1-6; TRBD1 might be the D (5 bases). V lost 3 bases and J 9 bases, leaving 16 bases between the germline ends. The CDR3 spans 15 residues. Looked up from germline, CDR1 is SGHNT and CDR2 is YYREEE (reference sequence). The CDR3 protein is CASSSNIQAISPLHF. CDR3 bases: TGTGCCAGCAGCTCGAACATACAGGCAATTTCACCCCTCCACTTT.

This clone was counted between two and nine times. The rearrangement uses TRBV19 and TRBJ1-5, with D possibly matching TRBD1 (6 bases). Trimming took off 7 bases at V and 5 bases at J, with 18 bases between the two ends. The germline CDR1 and CDR2 sequences are LNHDA and SQIVND (reference sequence). The CDR3 loop spans 15 amino acids. The CDR3 nucleotides are TGTGCCAGTAACCCCGGCAGGGGCAGGGATCAGCCCCAGCATTTT. It specifies CASNPGRGRDQPQHF. Looking up the rest from reference TRBV19 and TRBJ1-5 gives the full variable domain: DGGITQSPKYLFRKEGQNVTLSCEQNLNHDAMYWYRQDPGQGLRLIYYSQIVNDFQKGDIAEGYSVSREKKESFPLTVTSAQKNPTAFYLCASNPGRGRDQPQHFGDGTRLSIL.

V and J are TRBV5-4 and TRBJ2-2; D may be TRBD2 (6 bases). Germline loops: CDR1 SGHNT, CDR2 YYREEE (reference sequence). The V end was cut by 7 bases, the J end by 4 bases, with 11 bases between. The CDR3 is 13 residues long. CDR3 bases: TGTGCCAGCTTTGGGACTCCCACCGGGGAGCTGTTTTTT. It specifies CASFGTPTGELFF. The full variable domain, its missing parts supplied by reference TRBV5-4 and TRBJ2-2, is ETGVTQSPTHLIKTRGQQVTLRCSSQSGHNTVSWYQQALGQGPQFIFQYYREEENGRGNFPPRFSGLQFPNYSSELNVNALELDDSALYLCASFGTPTGELFFGEGSRLTVL.

This chain links TRBV5-6 with TRBJ2-7; D not certain. Germline assignment: CDR1 SGHDT and CDR2 YYEEEE. V shed 0 bases and J shed 6 bases, with 4 bases lying between them. This CDR3 contains 11 residues. The CDR3 loop is CASSLGGEQYF. In DNA, the CDR3 is TGTGCCAGCAGCTTGGGCGGCGAGCAGTACTTC.

The CDR3 DNA reads as TGTGCCAGCAGTGAAGAACAGCCTAAAAAACTGTTTTTT. This encodes CASSEEQPKKLFF. The J gene is TRBJ1-4, the V gene TRBV6-1, with D hard to call. V lost 1 base, J lost 9 bases, and 9 bases lay in between. Germline V gene data show CDR1 as MNHNS and CDR2 as SASEGT. The CDR3 is made up of 13 amino acids.

V usage is TRBV7-8 and J usage is TRBJ2-7; no clear D. Trimming shortened V by 3 bases and J by 1 base, and 7 bases separated the two germline ends. Germline CDR1 reads SGHVS; CDR2 reads FQNEAQ. This CDR3 comprises 13 residues. DNA of the CDR3: TGTGCCAGCAGCTTGGCCGGGTCCTACGAGCAGTACTTC. Translation gives CASSLAGSYEQYF.

The V and J genes are TRBV6-1 and TRBJ1-5; no definite D call. Trimming pared 4 bases from V and 5 bases from J, leaving 3 bases between. The germline CDR1 and CDR2 sequences are MNHNS and SASEGT. This CDR3 comprises 11 residues. The CDR3 DNA follows: TGTGCCAGCAGTGGAGATCAGCCCCAGCATTTT. Translation gives CASSGDQPQHF.

The chain combines TRBV27 with TRBJ2-7, with D tentatively TRBD1 (5 bases). Trimming removed 6 bases at V and 4 bases at J, with 16 bases between. Germline CDR1 reads MNHEY; CDR2 reads SMNVEV (reference sequence). The length of the CDR3 is 14 residues. In DNA, the CDR3 is TGTGCCAGCAGACAGACAGCCAACTATTACGAGCAGTACTTC. Protein sequence: CASRQTANYYEQYF.

The rearrangement joins TRBV9 to TRBJ2-2, with 8 bases identical to TRBD2. The V gene's germline CDR1 is SGDLS and CDR2 YYNGEE. V trimming: 1 base; J trimming: 0 bases; junction bases outside the gene matches: 2. This CDR3 contains 16 residues. DNA for the CDR3: TGTGCCAGCAGCGTACTAGCGGGCCCGAACACCGGGGAGCTGTTTTTT. As protein: CASSVLAGPNTGELFF.

V and J are TRBV5-1 and TRBJ1-2; possible D gene TRBD1, 5 bases. The CDR3 covers 13 residues. V was cut by 5 bases and J by 8 bases, with 16 bases left in between. In germline, CDR1 is SGHRS, CDR2 YFSETQ. CDR3 in amino acids: CASRVSTDLGYTF. The CDR3 DNA reads as TGCGCCAGCAGAGTTTCGACAGATCTCGGCTACACCTTC.

The genes are TRBV7-8 and TRBJ1-5; TRBD1 aligns across 7 bases. Germline V gene sequence: CDR1 SGHVS, CDR2 FQNEAQ. The trim removed 1 base at V and 11 bases at J, leaving 2 bases unmatched. This CDR3 has 12 residues. The CDR3 reads CASSLGDRAQHF. In DNA form, the CDR3 reads TGTGCCAGCAGCTTAGGAGACAGGGCCCAGCATTTT.

The chain combines TRBV6-5 with TRBJ1-2, with 7 positions matching TRBD1. CDR1 and CDR2 from the germline V gene are MNHEY and SVGAGI. V gave up 4 bases and J gave up 2 bases; unmatched junction bases: 7. The CDR3 sequence is 15 residues long. CDR3 loop: CASSSPKGANYGYTF. DNA for the CDR3: TGTGCCAGCAGTTCCCCCAAGGGGGCCAACTATGGCTACACCTTC.

The chain couples TRBV5-1 to TRBJ2-1; perhaps TRBD2 as D (6 bases). The CDR3 consists of 15 residues. CDR1 is SGHRS and CDR2 is YFSETQ in the germline V gene. V was trimmed by 0 bases and J by 9 bases, leaving 16 bases between them. The CDR3 here is CASSLGAQAGGEQFF. In DNA form, the CDR3 reads TGCGCCAGCAGCTTGGGTGCTCAGGCCGGGGGTGAGCAGTTCTTC.

In this sample, this clone turned up a few times. The chain is built from TRBV14 and TRBJ1-2, with a possible D match to TRBD1 (6 bases). The CDR3 contains 14 residues. The V end lost 5 bases, the J end lost 5 bases, and 15 bases lay between the germline ends. Looked up from germline, CDR1 is SGHDN and CDR2 is FVKESK. CDR3 in amino acids: CASSALQGIYGYTF. The CDR3 DNA is TGTGCCAGCAGCGCCTTACAGGGAATTTATGGCTACACCTTC. The entire variable domain, with the rest obtained from reference TRBV14 and TRBJ1-2, is as follows: EAGVTQFPSHSVIEKGQTVTLRCDPISGHDNLYWYRRVMGKEIKFLLHFVKESKQDESGMPNNRFLAERTGGTYSTLKVQPAELEDSGVYFCASSALQGIYGYTFGSGTRLTVV.

The rearrangement uses TRBV6-1 and TRBJ1-1; tentative D call: TRBD1 (6 bases). From germline, CDR1 is MNHNS and CDR2 SASEGT. This CDR3 is 16 amino acids long. The germline V and J ends were trimmed by 4 bases and 4 bases, with 19 bases remaining between them. The CDR3 DNA is TGTGCCAGCAGTGGCGGGGGGGCGGCGGCACGCACTGAAGCTTTCTTT. Amino acids: CASSGGGAAARTEAFF.

This rearrangement joins TRBV5-1 to TRBJ1-1; D gene unclear. Trimming removed 4 bases at V and 0 bases at J, with 13 bases between. CDR1 is SGHRS, CDR2 YFSETQ, per germline. This CDR3 comprises 15 residues. CDR3 DNA: TGCGCCAGCAGCCTCCGGGAGGGTCTGAACACTGAAGCTTTCTTT. It translates to CASSLREGLNTEAFF.